This TCR beta chain is drawn from a study of blood T cells in healthy people across ages. Regarding the study as a whole: Significant beta diversity loss was already apparent by age approximately 36, declining roughly linearly.

A J-beta primer mix and a sample-barcoded 5' primer were used in a second PCR of about 7 to 12 cycles. TCRdb ran MiXCR on the 5' RACE reads and lists one entry per CDR3 protein. Among roughly 2 million distinct CDR3 sequences listed, around half were seen once. From germline, CDR1 is SGHRS and CDR2 YFSETQ. The CDR3 has 15 amino acids. V shed 7 bases and J 6 bases; nucleotides not matched to a gene: 12. To note about this clonotype: Its antigen is still unknown.

This clonotype originated in a woman between 35 and 50 years old in good health. The V and J genes are TRBV5-1 and TRBJ1-2; 10 bases align to TRBD1. The sequencing sample was made of blood. The chain's CDR3 is CASRMTGGETDGYTF. DNA for the CDR3: TGCGCCAGCCGGATGACAGGGGGCGAAACGGATGGCTACACCTTC. The complete variable domain, with remaining parts taken from reference TRBV5-1 and TRBJ1-2, reads KAGVTQTPRYLIKTRGQQVTLSCSPISGHRSVSWYQQTPGQGLQFLFEYFSETQRNKGNFPGRFSGRQFSNSRSEMNVSTLELGDSALYLCASRMTGGETDGYTFGSGTRLTVV.